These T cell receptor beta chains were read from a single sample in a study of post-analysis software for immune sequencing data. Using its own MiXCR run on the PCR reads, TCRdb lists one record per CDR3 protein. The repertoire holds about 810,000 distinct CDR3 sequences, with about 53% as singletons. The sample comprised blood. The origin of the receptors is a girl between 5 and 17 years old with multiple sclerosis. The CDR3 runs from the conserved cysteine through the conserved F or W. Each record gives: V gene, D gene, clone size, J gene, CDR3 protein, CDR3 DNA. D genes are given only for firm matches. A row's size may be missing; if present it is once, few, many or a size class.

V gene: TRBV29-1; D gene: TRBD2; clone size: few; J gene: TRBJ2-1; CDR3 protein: CSVKASGRLNEQFF; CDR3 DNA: TGCAGCGTTAAGGCTAGCGGGAGGCTCAATGAGCAGTTCTTC
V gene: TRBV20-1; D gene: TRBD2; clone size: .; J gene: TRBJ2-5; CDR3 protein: CSAGAGGQETQYF; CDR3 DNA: TGCAGTGCCGGGGCGGGGGGGCAAGAGACCCAGTACTTC
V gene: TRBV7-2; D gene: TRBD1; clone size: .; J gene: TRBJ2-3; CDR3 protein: CASSFRDRGTDTQYF; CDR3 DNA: TGTGCCAGCAGCTTCCGGGACAGGGGCACAGATACGCAGTATTTT
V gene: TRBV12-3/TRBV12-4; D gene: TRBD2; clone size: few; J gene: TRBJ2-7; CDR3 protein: CASSLTSGVYEQYF; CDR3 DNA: TGTGCCAGCAGTTTAACTAGCGGGGTTTACGAGCAGTACTTC
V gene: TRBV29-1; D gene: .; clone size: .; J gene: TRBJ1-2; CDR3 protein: CSVVPPLRRAVWGHGYTF; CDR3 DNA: TGCAGCGTTGTTCCCCCGCTACGCCGGGCAGTATGGGGTCATGGCTACACCTTC
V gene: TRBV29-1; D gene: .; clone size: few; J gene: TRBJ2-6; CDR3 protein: CSVEEVGAGANVLTF; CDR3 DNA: TGCAGCGTTGAAGAGGTCGGGGCTGGGGCCAACGTCCTGACTTTC
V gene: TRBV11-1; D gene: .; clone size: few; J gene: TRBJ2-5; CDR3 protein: CASSLDIQWKTQYF; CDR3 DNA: TGTGCCAGCAGCTTAGATATTCAGTGGAAGACCCAGTACTTC
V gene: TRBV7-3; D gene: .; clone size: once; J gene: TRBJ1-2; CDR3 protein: CASSPSSGEVGGYTF; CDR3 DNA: TGTGCCAGCAGCCCCTCCTCCGGGGAGGTGGGTGGCTACACCTTC
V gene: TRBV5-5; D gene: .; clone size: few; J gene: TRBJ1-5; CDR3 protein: CASSLGAGSNQPQHF; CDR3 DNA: TGTGCCAGCAGCTTGGGTGCTGGGAGTAATCAGCCCCAGCATTTT
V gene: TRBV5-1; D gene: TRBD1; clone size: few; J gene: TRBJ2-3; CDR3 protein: CASSPAGTGPYTQYF; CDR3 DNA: TGCGCCAGCAGCCCGGCCGGGACAGGCCCTTATACGCAGTATTTT
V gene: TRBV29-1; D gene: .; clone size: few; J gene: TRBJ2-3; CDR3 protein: CSYRKGGTDTQYF; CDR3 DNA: TGCAGCTACCGGAAAGGGGGCACAGATACGCAGTATTTT
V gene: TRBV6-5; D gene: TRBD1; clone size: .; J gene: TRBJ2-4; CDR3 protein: CASSYSTGGHKQYF; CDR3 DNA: TGTGCCAGCAGTTACTCGACAGGGGGACACAAGCAGTACTTC
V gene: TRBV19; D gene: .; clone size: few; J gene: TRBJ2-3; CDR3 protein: CASLPDTQYF; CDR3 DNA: TGTGCCAGTCTTCCGGATACGCAGTATTTT
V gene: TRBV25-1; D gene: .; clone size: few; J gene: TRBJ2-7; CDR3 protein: CASSPTTGISSYEQYF; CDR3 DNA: TGTGCCAGCAGTCCCACAACAGGGATAAGCTCCTACGAGCAGTACTTC
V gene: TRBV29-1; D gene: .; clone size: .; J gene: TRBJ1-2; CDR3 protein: CSVEDRGPRYGYTF; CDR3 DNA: TGCAGCGTTGAAGATCGCGGGCCGCGGTATGGCTACACCTTC
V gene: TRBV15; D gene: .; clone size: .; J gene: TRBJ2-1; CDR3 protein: CATSRAPSGRRGNEQFF; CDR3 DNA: TGTGCCACCAGCAGAGCCCCATCAGGGCGACGGGGCAATGAGCAGTTCTTC
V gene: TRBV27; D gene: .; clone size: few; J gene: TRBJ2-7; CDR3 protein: CASSPFSTGTPYEQYF; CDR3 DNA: TGTGCCAGCAGTCCGTTCTCGACAGGTACCCCCTACGAGCAGTACTTC
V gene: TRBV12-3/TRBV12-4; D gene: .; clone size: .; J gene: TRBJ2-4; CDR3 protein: CASTNRQELAKNIQYF; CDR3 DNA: TGTGCCAGCACCAACAGACAGGAACTAGCCAAAAACATTCAGTACTTC
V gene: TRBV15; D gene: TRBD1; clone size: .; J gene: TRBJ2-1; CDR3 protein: CATSRDRQGIFNEQFF; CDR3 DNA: TGTGCCACCAGCAGAGATAGACAGGGGATTTTCAATGAGCAGTTCTTC
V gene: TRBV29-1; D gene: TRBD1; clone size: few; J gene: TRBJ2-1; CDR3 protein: CSAGTGVYNEQFF; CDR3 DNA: TGCAGCGCCGGGACAGGTGTATACAATGAGCAGTTCTTC
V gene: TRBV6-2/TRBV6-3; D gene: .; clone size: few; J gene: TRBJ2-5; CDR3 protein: CASSYGPETPSVETQYF; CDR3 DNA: TGTGCCAGCAGTTATGGCCCCGAGACCCCGTCGGTAGAGACCCAGTACTTC
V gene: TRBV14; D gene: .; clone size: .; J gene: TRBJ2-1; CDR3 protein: CASSQESGGYNEQFF; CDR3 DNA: TGTGCCAGCAGCCAGGAGTCCGGGGGTTACAATGAGCAGTTCTTC
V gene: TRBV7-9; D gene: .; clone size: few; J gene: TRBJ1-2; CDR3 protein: CASSAVSYGYTF; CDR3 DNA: TGTGCCAGCAGCGCCGTTAGCTATGGCTACACCTTC
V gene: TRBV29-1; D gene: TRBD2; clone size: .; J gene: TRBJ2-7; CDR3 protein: CSVLLLAGYYEQYF; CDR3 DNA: TGCAGCGTACTACTACTAGCGGGCTACTACGAGCAGTACTTC
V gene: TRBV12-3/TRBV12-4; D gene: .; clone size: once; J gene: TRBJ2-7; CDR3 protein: CASSPTDIHEQYF; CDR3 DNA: TGTGCCAGCAGTCCCACGGACATCCACGAGCAGTACTTC
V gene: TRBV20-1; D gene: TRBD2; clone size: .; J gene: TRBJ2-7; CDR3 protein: CSAPAAGAYEQYF; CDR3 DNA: TGCAGTGCTCCCGCTGCGGGGGCCTACGAGCAGTACTTC
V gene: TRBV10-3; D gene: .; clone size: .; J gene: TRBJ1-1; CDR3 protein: CAISPGGPGPEAFF; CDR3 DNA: TGTGCCATCAGTCCCGGGGGTCCAGGTCCTGAAGCTTTCTTT
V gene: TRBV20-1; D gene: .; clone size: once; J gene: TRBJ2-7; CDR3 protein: CSARKLAGNEQYF; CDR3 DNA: TGCAGTGCTAGGAAGCTAGCTGGCAATGAGCAGTACTTC
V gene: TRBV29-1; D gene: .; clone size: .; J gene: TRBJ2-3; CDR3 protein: CSALIGTDTQYF; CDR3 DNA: TGCAGCGCCCTGATCGGCACAGATACGCAGTATTTT
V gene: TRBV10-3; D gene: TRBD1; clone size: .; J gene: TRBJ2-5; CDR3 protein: CAISESDREDEQYF; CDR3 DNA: TGTGCCATCAGTGAGTCGGACAGGGAGGATGAGCAGTACTTC
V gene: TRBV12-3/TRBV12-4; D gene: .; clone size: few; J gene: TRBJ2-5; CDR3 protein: CASSLRGGLETQYF; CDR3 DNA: TGTGCCAGCAGTTTAAGGGGGGGCCTGGAGACCCAGTACTTC
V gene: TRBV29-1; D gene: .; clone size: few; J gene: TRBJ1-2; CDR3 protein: CSVAIWHYGYTF; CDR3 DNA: TGCAGCGTTGCAATATGGCACTATGGCTACACCTTC
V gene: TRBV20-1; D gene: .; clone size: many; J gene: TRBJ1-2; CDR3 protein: CSARDVRNYGYTF; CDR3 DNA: TGCAGTGCTAGAGATGTAAGGAACTATGGCTACACCTTC
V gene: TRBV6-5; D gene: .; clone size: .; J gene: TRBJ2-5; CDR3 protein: CASSYGNGETQYF; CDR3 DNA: TGTGCCAGCAGTTACGGGAACGGGGAGACCCAGTACTTC
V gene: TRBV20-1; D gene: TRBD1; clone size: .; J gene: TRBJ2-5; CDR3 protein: CSASDRAAGETQYF; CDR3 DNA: TGCAGTGCTAGTGACAGGGCGGCTGGGGAGACCCAGTACTTC
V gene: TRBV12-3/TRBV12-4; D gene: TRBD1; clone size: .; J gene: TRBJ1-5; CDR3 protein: CASRDSWQGAGQPQHF; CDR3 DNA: TGTGCCAGCAGGGACAGTTGGCAGGGGGCAGGTCAGCCCCAGCATTTT
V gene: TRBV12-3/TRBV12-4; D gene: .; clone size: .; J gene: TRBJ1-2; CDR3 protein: CASSPSSSGTYGYTF; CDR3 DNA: TGTGCCAGCAGTCCGAGCTCCAGCGGAACGTATGGCTACACCTTC
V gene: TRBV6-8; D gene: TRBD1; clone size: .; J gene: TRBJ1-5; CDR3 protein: CASGYVGTAGENQPQHF; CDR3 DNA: TGTGCCAGCGGTTACGTTGGGACAGCGGGGGAAAATCAGCCCCAGCATTTT
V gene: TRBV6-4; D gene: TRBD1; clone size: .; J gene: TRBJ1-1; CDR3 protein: CAGREGQGSVAFF; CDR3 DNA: TGTGCCGGCAGAGAGGGACAGGGATCCGTAGCTTTCTTT